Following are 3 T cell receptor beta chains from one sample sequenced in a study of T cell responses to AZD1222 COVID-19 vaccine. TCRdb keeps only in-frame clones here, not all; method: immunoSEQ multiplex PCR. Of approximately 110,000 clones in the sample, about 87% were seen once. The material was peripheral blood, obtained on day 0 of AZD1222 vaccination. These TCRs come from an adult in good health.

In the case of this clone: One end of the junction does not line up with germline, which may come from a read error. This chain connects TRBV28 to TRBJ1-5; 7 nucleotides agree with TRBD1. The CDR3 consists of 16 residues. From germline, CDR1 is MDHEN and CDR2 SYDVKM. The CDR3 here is CASSLWSGQDNQPQHF. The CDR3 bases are TGTGCCAGCAGTCTATGGTCCGGACAGGACAATCAGCCCCAGCATTTT.

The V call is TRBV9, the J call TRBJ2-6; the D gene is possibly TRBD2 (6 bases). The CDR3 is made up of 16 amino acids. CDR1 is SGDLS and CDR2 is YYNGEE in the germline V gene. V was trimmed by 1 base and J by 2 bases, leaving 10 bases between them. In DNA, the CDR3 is TGTGCCAGCAGCGTACGGCGGGGACCTGGGGCCAACGTCCTGACTTTC. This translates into CASSVRRGPGANVLTF.

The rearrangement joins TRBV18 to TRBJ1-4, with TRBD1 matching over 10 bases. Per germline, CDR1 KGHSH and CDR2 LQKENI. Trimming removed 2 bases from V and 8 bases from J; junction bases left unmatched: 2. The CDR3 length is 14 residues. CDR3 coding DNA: TGTGCCAGCTCACCAGGGACAGGGGTGGAAAAACTGTTTTTT. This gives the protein CASSPGTGVEKLFF.